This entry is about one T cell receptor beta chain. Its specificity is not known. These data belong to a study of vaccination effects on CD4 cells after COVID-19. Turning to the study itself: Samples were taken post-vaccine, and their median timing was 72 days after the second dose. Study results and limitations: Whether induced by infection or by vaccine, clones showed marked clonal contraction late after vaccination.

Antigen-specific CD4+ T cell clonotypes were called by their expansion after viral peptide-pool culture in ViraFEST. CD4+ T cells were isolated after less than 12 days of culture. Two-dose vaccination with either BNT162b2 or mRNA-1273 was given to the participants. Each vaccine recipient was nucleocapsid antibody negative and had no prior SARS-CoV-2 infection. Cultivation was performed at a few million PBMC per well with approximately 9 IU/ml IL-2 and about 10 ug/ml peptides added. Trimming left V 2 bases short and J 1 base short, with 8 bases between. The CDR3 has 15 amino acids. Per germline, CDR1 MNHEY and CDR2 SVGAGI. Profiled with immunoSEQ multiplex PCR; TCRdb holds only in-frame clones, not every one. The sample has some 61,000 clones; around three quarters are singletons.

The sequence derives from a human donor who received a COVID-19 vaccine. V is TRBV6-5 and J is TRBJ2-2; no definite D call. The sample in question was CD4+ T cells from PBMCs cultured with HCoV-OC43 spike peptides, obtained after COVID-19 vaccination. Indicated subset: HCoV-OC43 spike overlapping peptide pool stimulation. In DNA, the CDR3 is TGTGCCAGCAGTTACCGCAGTTTGAACACCGGGGAGCTGTTTTTT. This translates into CASSYRSLNTGELFF.